Shown below are 13 T cell receptor beta chains from a single sample sequenced in a study of shared clonotypes between healthy human individuals. Positive CCR7 selection of CD45RO-negative cells yielded the naive CD8 cells, and terminally differentiated effector memory CD45RA+ cells were excluded. Repertoires were generated with immunoSEQ multiplex PCR, while TCRdb's copy carries only in-frame clones and drops some. The sample contains some 2.1 million clones, 85% to 95% of which appear only once. Sequencing was done on a sample of naive CD8+ T cells from PBMCs. The receptor source for this set is a man in his late teens or twenties in good health. Some clones in this sample may be carry-over from other donors' samples.

The chain has TRBV7-9 and TRBJ2-5; 8 bases are shared with TRBD1. Germline loops: CDR1 SEHNR, CDR2 FQNEAQ (reference sequence). CDR3 size: 15 residues. J gave up 5 bases and V 1 base, and 6 bases lay outside the gene matches. CDR3: CASSLGPGGRETQYF. In DNA form, the CDR3 reads TGTGCCAGCAGCTTAGGGCCAGGGGGCAGGGAGACCCAGTACTTC.

On this clone itself: Additional DNA sequences in this sample encode the identical CDR3. The CDR3 reads CASSFSYSGNTIYF. The CDR3 DNA reads TGTGCCAGCAGTTTTTCCTACTCTGGAAACACCATATATTTT. The genes are TRBV28 and TRBJ1-3; D is ambiguous. Trimming left V 3 bases short and J 0 bases short, with 6 bases between. The CDR3 is made up of 14 amino acids. The germline V gene has CDR1 MDHEN and CDR2 SYDVKM.

In DNA form, the CDR3 reads TGTGCCAGCAGTACCGAGCCGGGACAGTTCGAAACAGATACGCAGTATTTT. Its protein is CASSTEPGQFETDTQYF. The V and J genes are TRBV28 and TRBJ2-3; 7 nucleotides agree with TRBD1. The junction had 14 bases not matched to a gene; V was cut back by 5 bases and J by 3 bases. The V gene's germline CDR1 is MDHEN and CDR2 SYDVKM. The CDR3 sequence is 17 residues long.

The J gene is TRBJ2-3, the V gene TRBV13; D perhaps matches TRBD2 (5 bases). The germline gives CDR1 PRHDT, CDR2 FYEKMQ (reference sequence). With 3 bases removed from V and 8 bases from J, the gap between germline ends came to 18 bases. This CDR3 spans 15 amino acids. CDR3 in amino acids: CASSFARPGVGTQYF. The DNA for the CDR3 is TGTGCCAGCAGCTTCGCGAGACCCGGGGTGGGTACGCAGTATTTT.

This clone showed up just once. The chain carries TRBV2 and TRBJ2-7; the D gene is possibly TRBD1 (5 bases). The CDR3 covers 14 residues. The V end was cut by 4 bases, the J end by 7 bases, with 17 bases between. CDR1 is SNHLY, CDR2 FYNNEI, per germline. The CDR3 region has the DNA TGTGCCAGCAGTGTTCGGCAGGGTGGCGAGGAGCAGTACTTC. It encodes CASSVRQGGEEQYF.

The genes are TRBV7-9 and TRBJ2-1; 13 bases are a match to TRBD2. CDR1 SEHNR and CDR2 FQNEAQ come from the germline V gene (reference sequence). The CDR3 is 15 residues long. The junction had 5 bases not matched to a gene; V was cut back by 5 bases and J by 7 bases. DNA of the CDR3: TGTGCCAGCAGCACTAGCGGGAGGGCTTGGAATGAGCAGTTCTTC. It is translated as CASSTSGRAWNEQFF.

This rearrangement joins TRBV15 to TRBJ1-1; D gene ambiguous. Trimming cost V 0 bases and J 4 bases, with 12 bases left between them. The CDR3 sequence is 15 residues long. Germline CDR1 reads LNHNV; CDR2 reads YYDKDF (reference sequence). This chain's CDR3 is CATSRDSPGSTEAFF. Written as DNA, the CDR3 is TGTGCCACCAGCAGAGATAGCCCGGGAAGCACTGAAGCTTTCTTT.

This clone came up once. Within the sample, other DNA sequences also encode this same CDR3. The chain is built from TRBV29-1 and TRBJ2-2; a possible D gene is TRBD2 (6 bases). Germline-derived CDR1 and CDR2 are SQVTM and ANQGSEA. This CDR3 has 13 amino acids. Trimming took 5 bases from V and 4 from J, leaving 11 bases between them. The CDR3 is CSVPGRGTGELFF. The CDR3 region has the DNA TGCAGCGTTCCAGGGCGGGGCACCGGGGAGCTGTTTTTT.

The CDR3: CASSLDRANWYEQYF. The CDR3 region has the DNA TGTGCCAGCAGCTTGGACAGGGCTAATTGGTACGAGCAGTACTTC. This rearrangement joins TRBV7-9 to TRBJ2-7; TRBD1 agrees at 8 bases. CDR3 length: 15 residues. Per germline, CDR1 SEHNR and CDR2 FQNEAQ (reference sequence). V shed 3 bases, J shed 4 bases, and the junction held 8 bases outside the gene matches.

The gene calls are TRBV13 and TRBJ1-4, with D perhaps TRBD1 (5 bases). Looked up from germline, CDR1 is PRHDT and CDR2 is FYEKMQ (reference sequence). CDR3 length: 15 amino acids. V lost 2 bases, J lost 2 bases, and 9 bases lay in between. The CDR3 reads CASSLSRQTNEKLFF. DNA for the CDR3: TGTGCCAGCAGCTTAAGTCGACAGACTAATGAAAAACTGTTTTTT.

This clone was seen a few times. The V and J genes are TRBV29-1 and TRBJ2-2, with D perhaps matching TRBD2 (6 bases). CDR1 and CDR2 from the germline V gene are SQVTM and ANQGSEA. Deletions cut 0 bases from V and 5 bases from J, with 13 bases between. The CDR3 totals 15 residues. The CDR3 reads CSVEDQGRITGELFF. CDR3 in DNA: TGCAGCGTTGAAGATCAAGGGAGGATAACCGGGGAGCTGTTTTTT.

V is TRBV5-6 and J is TRBJ2-7; 8 nucleotides match TRBD1. The ends lost 2 bases at V and 2 bases at J; junction bases unmatched: 6. There are 15 residues in the CDR3. Germline-derived CDR1 and CDR2 are SGHDT and YYEEEE. CDR3 amino acids: CASSFGVDRAYEQYF. As DNA, the CDR3 is TGTGCCAGCAGCTTCGGTGTGGACAGGGCCTACGAGCAGTACTTC. Based on the CDR3 plus reference TRBV5-6 and TRBJ2-7, the full variable domain is DAGVTQSPTHLIKTRGQQVTLRCSPKSGHDTVSWYQQALGQGPQFIFQYYEEEERQRGNFPDRFSGHQFPNYSSELNVNALLLGDSALYLCASSFGVDRAYEQYFGPGTRLTVT.

The chain uses TRBV2 and TRBJ1-5, with TRBD1 matching 7 bases. Trimming took 3 bases from V and 0 from J; bases not matched to a gene: 8. Germline CDR1 SNHLY, CDR2 FYNNEI. CDR3 length equals 17 residues. The CDR3 DNA reads TGTGCCAGCAGTGACCCACAGGGGAGGAATAGCAATCAGCCCCAGCATTTT. It translates to CASSDPQGRNSNQPQHF.